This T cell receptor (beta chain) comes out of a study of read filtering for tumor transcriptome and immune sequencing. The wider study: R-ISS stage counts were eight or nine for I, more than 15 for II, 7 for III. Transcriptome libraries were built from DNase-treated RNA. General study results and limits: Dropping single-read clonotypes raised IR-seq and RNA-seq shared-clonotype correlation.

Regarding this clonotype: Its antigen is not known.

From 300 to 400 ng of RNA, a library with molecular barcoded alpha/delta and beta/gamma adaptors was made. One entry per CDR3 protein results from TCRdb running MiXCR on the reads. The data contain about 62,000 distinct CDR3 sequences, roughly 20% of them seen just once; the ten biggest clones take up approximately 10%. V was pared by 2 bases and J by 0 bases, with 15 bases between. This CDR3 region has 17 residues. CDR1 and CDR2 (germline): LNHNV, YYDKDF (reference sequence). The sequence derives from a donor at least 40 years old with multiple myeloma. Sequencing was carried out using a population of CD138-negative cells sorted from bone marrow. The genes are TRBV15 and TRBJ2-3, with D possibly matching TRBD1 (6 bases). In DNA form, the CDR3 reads TGTGCCACCAGCAGACTCCGTCCGGGACAAAGCACAGATACGCAGTATTTT. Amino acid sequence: CATSRLRPGQSTDTQYF.